These 32 T cell receptor beta chains came from one sample sequenced in a study of glioma-infiltrating T cells (dated by TCRdb to between 2015 and 2016). The instrument was an Illumina MiSeq. TCR alpha and beta CDR3 regions were amplified with the iRepertoire nested amplicon-rescue multiplex PCR (arm-PCR) platform from RNA. TCRdb handled the public reads itself, with Q25 trimming in fastp and clone calling in MiXCR, and kept productive beta chains. Each CDR3 protein gets just one entry, which takes the most common genes and DNA from the rows behind it. Here the sample has 170,000 or so distinct CDR3 sequences; 43% occur a single time. Roughly 5.2% of the sample belongs to the ten largest clones. Specimen: glioma tissue, nonneoplastic brain tissue, or PBMCs (not recorded which). The receptors were sampled from a human donor with low-grade glioma or glioblastoma, undergoing nonglioma brain surgery, or in good health (not recorded which).

As to this clonotype: A read error may produce the germline difference seen at one junction end. This chain connects TRBV28 to TRBJ1-5; D is uncertain. The CDR3 length is 12 residues. Germline CDR1 MDHEN, CDR2 SYDVKM. CDR3 nucleotide sequence: TGTGCCAGAAGAAGGATGGGGTGGCCCCAGGATTTT. This translates into CARRRMGWPQDF.

Remarks on this clonotype: A much larger clone sits a single nucleotide away, making a read error possible. V usage is TRBV20-1 and J usage is TRBJ2-7; D remains unclear. CDR1 is DFQATT, CDR2 SNEGSKA, per germline (reference sequence). The CDR3 runs to 16 residues. V dropped 4 bases and J dropped 2 bases, with 21 bases sitting between them. The CDR3, as DNA: TGCAGTGCTACCAGTGTGTCATCCCCGCGCCCCTACGAGCAGTACTTC. This codes for CSATSVSSPRPYEQYF.

About this clonotype: This clone may be a read error of a much larger clone one base away. The rearrangement joins TRBV2 to TRBJ1-5, with a weak D call TRBD1 (6 bases). Trimming left V 3 bases short and J 5 bases short, with 14 bases between. Germline V CDR1 and CDR2: SNHLY, FYNNEI. This CDR3 spans 15 amino acids. The CDR3 loop reads CASSDWTVRYQPQHF. CDR3 coding DNA: TGTGCCAGCAGTGATTGGACAGTAAGATATCAGCCCCAGCATTTT.

The chain has TRBV6-4 and TRBJ2-2; possible D gene TRBD1, 5 bases. The CDR3 is made up of 14 amino acids. V was pared by 3 bases and J by 3 bases, with 8 bases between. The germline CDR1 and CDR2 sequences are MRHNA and SNTAGT. The CDR3 loop reads CASSESGYTGELFF. The CDR3 DNA sequence: TGTGCCAGCAGTGAGTCAGGGTACACCGGGGAGCTGTTTTTT.

In this sample, this clonotype turned up many times. The chain is built from TRBV7-8 and TRBJ2-7; 11 positions agree with TRBD1. The CDR3 sequence is 15 residues long. Germline values: CDR1 SGHVS, CDR2 FQNEAQ. J was trimmed by 5 bases and V by 4 bases; bases with no gene match: 7. The CDR3 region has the DNA TGTGCCAGCAGCTCTACCGGGACAGGGGGGAACGAGCAGTACTTC. It encodes CASSSTGTGGNEQYF.

On this clonotype itself: Given a much more abundant clone one base away, this may be a read error. The chain has TRBV4-1 and TRBJ2-1; D ambiguous. From germline, CDR1 is MGHRA and CDR2 YSYEKL. V shed 0 bases and J shed 11 bases, with 8 bases lying between them. CDR3 length: 12 amino acids. CDR3 nucleotide sequence: TGCGCCAGCAGCCAAGATGTGGATAAGCAGTTCTTC. Amino acids: CASSQDVDKQFF.

This clonotype has just a few counts. The rearrangement joins TRBV11-2 to TRBJ2-7, with TRBD2 matching 9 bases. With V trimmed by 5 bases and J by 2 bases, 10 bases remained unmatched. Looked up from germline, CDR1 is SGHAT and CDR2 is FQNNGV. The CDR3 contains 16 residues. CDR3 coding DNA: TGTGCCAGCAGCAATATAGCGGGAGTACTACCCTACGAGCAGTACTTC. Its translation: CASSNIAGVLPYEQYF.

The chain joins TRBV13 to TRBJ1-6; D call uncertain. Trimming stripped 3 bases from V and 6 bases from J, with 12 bases between. CDR3 length equals 15 residues. Per germline, CDR1 PRHDT and CDR2 FYEKMQ (reference sequence). The CDR3 loop reads CASSFGRNSNSPLHF. The CDR3 nucleotides read TGTGCCAGCAGCTTCGGTCGAAACAGTAATTCACCCCTCCACTTT.

The chain recombines TRBV9 with TRBJ1-3; the D is unclear. Germline CDR1 reads SGDLS; CDR2 reads YYNGEE. CDR3 length: 14 residues. V lost 3 bases, J lost 2 bases, and 9 bases lay in between. The CDR3 region has the DNA TGTGCCAGCAGCGCGGACGGTCCTGGAAACACCATATATTTT. This gives the protein CASSADGPGNTIYF.

This sequence joins TRBV29-1 and TRBJ2-3; 10 bases align to TRBD2. Germline CDR1 reads SQVTM; CDR2 reads ANQGSEA. CDR3 size: 14 residues. With 7 bases clipped from V and 2 bases from J, the junction kept 6 bases outside the gene matches. The CDR3 sequence is CSGSLAGPTDTQYF. The CDR3 DNA follows: TGCAGCGGTTCACTAGCGGGGCCCACAGATACGCAGTATTTT.

Note on this clonotype: A much larger clone sits a single nucleotide away, making a read error possible. The chain couples TRBV6-9 to TRBJ2-5; TRBD2 matches at 11 bases. The junction had 4 bases not matched to a gene; V was cut back by 4 bases and J by 3 bases. The CDR3 has 15 amino acids. The V gene's germline CDR1 is MNHGY and CDR2 SVAAGI. The CDR3 DNA sequence: TGTGCCAGCAGTTTCGTGACTAGCGGGGAAGAGACCCAGTACTTC. Amino acids: CASSFVTSGEETQYF.

On this clonotype itself: Possible read error: a much larger clone is one base away. The CDR3 spells CSARQGARSEAFF. CDR3 DNA sequence: TGCAGTGCTAGACAGGGGGCGCGTTCTGAAGCTTTCTTT. The V gene is TRBV20-1, the J gene TRBJ1-1; 8 nucleotides match TRBD1. The CDR3 runs 13 residues. The V and J ends lost 2 bases and 6 bases, in that order; junction bases with no gene match: 5. Germline loops: CDR1 DFQATT, CDR2 SNEGSKA (reference sequence).

Regarding this clonotype: A read error may produce the germline difference seen at one junction end. The rearrangement joins TRBV14 to TRBJ2-1, with D uncertain. CDR1 SGHDN and CDR2 FVKESK come from the germline V gene. This CDR3 contains 13 residues. The CDR3 DNA reads TGTGTCAGCAGCCAAGTTCGGTGGAATGAGCAGTTCTTC. Its translation: CVSSQVRWNEQFF. Drawing the rest from reference TRBV14 and TRBJ2-1, the complete variable domain is EAGVTQFPSHSVIEKGQTVTLRCDPISGHDNLYWYRRVMGKEIKFLLHFVKESKQDESGMPNNRFLAERTGGTYSTLKVQPAELEDSGVYFCVSSQVRWNEQFFGPGTRLTVL.

This clonotype was seen only once. One end of the junction does not line up with germline, which may come from a read error. In DNA form, the CDR3 reads TGTGCAGGGGGGGGCGGCACAGATACGAAGTATTTT. This gives the protein CAGGGGTDTKYF. The chain joins TRBV6-5 to TRBJ2-3, with D maybe TRBD2 (7 bases). CDR3 length: 12 amino acids. The germline gives CDR1 MNHEY, CDR2 SVGAGI.

This chain connects TRBV7-4 to TRBJ1-3; no clear D. CDR3 length equals 15 residues. Trimming took off 2 bases at V and 4 bases at J, with 12 bases between the two ends. In germline, CDR1 is SGHVT, CDR2 SQSDAQ. CDR3 protein: CASSLTRAWGNTIYF. CDR3 in DNA: TGTGCCAGCAGCTTAACCCGGGCGTGGGGAAACACCATATATTTT.

This clonotype was seen ten or more times. The chain is built from TRBV20-1 and TRBJ1-5; 8 bases agree with TRBD1. The CDR3 sequence is 20 residues long. The V gene end was trimmed by 5 bases and the J gene end by 9 bases; junction bases not matched to a gene: 30. Germline V gene sequence: CDR1 DFQATT, CDR2 SNEGSKA (reference sequence). The CDR3 DNA sequence: TGCAGTGCTTCGTTCCGTATGGGACAGGCTGTTTACGGTGTTAGACCGCCCCAGCATTTT. Translated, it gives CSASFRMGQAVYGVRPPQHF.

This clonotype appeared many times. V and J are TRBV7-9 and TRBJ1-2; unclear D gene. The V end lost 1 base, the J end lost 6 bases, and 9 bases lay between the germline ends. The CDR3 length is 13 residues. Germline CDR1 SEHNR, CDR2 FQNEAQ (reference sequence). CDR3 region: CASSLEGGHGYTF. In DNA, the CDR3 is TGTGCCAGCAGCTTAGAAGGAGGTCATGGCTACACCTTC. The full variable domain, completed using reference TRBV7-9 and TRBJ1-2, is DTGVSQNPRHKITKRGQNVTFRCDPISEHNRLYWYRQTLGQGPEFLTYFQNEAQLEKSRLLSDRFSAERPKGSFSTLEIQRTEQGDSAMYLCASSLEGGHGYTFGSGTRLTVV.

This clonotype was seen many times. The chain employs TRBV7-9 and TRBJ1-3, with 9 bases aligning to TRBD1. The V and J ends lost 4 bases and 4 bases, in that order; junction bases with no gene match: 8. CDR3 length equals 16 residues. Germline V gene lookup returns CDR1 SEHNR and CDR2 FQNEAQ (reference sequence). The CDR3 sequence is CASSSWSGTGGNTIYF. CDR3 in DNA: TGTGCCAGCAGCTCCTGGTCCGGGACAGGGGGAAACACCATATATTTT.

This clonotype was recorded a few times. The chain joins TRBV7-9 to TRBJ2-5; perhaps TRBD1 as D (5 bases). Germline V gene lookup returns CDR1 SEHNR and CDR2 FQNEAQ (reference sequence). V shed 1 base and J shed 0 bases, with 9 bases lying between them. This CDR3 is 15 amino acids long. CDR3 DNA sequence: TGTGCCAGCAGCTTAGAGGGGCGGTACCAAGAGACCCAGTACTTC. Its translation: CASSLEGRYQETQYF.

This clonotype was found a few times. The rearrangement uses TRBV6-4 and TRBJ1-5; 7 bases are shared with TRBD1. Per germline, CDR1 MRHNA and CDR2 SNTAGT. J was trimmed by 7 bases and V by 4 bases; bases with no gene match: 10. The CDR3 sequence is 15 residues long. The CDR3 sequence is CASSGERQGTQPQHF. For the CDR3, the DNA is TGTGCCAGCAGTGGCGAAAGACAGGGAACCCAGCCCCAGCATTTT.

This clonotype came up once. This chain links TRBV29-1 with TRBJ1-2; D ambiguous. The V gene lost 4 bases and the J gene lost 5 bases, with 14 bases spanning the gap. Germline loops: CDR1 SQVTM, CDR2 ANQGSEA. This CDR3 comprises 13 residues. For the CDR3, the DNA is TGCAGCGTTGTTAGTCCGGGAGGGTATGGCTACACCTTC. Translated, it gives CSVVSPGGYGYTF. The whole variable domain, filled in from reference TRBV29-1 and TRBJ1-2, reads SAVISQKPSRDICQRGTSLTIQCQVDSQVTMMFWYRQQPGQSLTLIATANQGSEATYESGFVIDKFPISRPNLTFSTLTVSNMSPEDSSIYLCSVVSPGGYGYTFGSGTRLTVV.

This clonotype has a count of ten or more. This chain uses TRBV3-1 with TRBJ1-5; D remains unclear. Germline CDR1 LGHDT, CDR2 YNNKEL (reference sequence). The CDR3 loop spans 13 amino acids. V was pared by 0 bases and J by 4 bases, with 4 bases between. CDR3 region: CASSQDTNQPQHF. The CDR3 DNA sequence: TGTGCCAGCAGCCAAGACACAAATCAGCCCCAGCATTTT.

This clonotype was seen ten or more times. V and J are TRBV27 and TRBJ2-7, with TRBD2 identical over 8 bases. The CDR3 has 14 amino acids. Germline V gene data show CDR1 as MNHEY and CDR2 as SMNVEV (reference sequence). The ends lost 2 bases at V and 4 bases at J; junction bases unmatched: 4. The DNA of the CDR3 is TGTGCCAGCAGTTTAGGGACTAGAATGTACGAGCAGTACTTC. As protein: CASSLGTRMYEQYF.

A few counts support this clonotype. The J gene is TRBJ2-3, the V gene TRBV2, with no clear D. V was pared by 4 bases and J by 2 bases, with 7 bases between. The CDR3 runs 13 residues. Germline CDR1 and CDR2: SNHLY and FYNNEI. CDR3 in amino acids: CASSVLYTDTQYF. The CDR3 DNA is TGTGCCAGCAGTGTACTGTACACAGATACGCAGTATTTT. The whole variable domain, filled in from reference TRBV2 and TRBJ2-3, reads EPEVTQTPSHQVTQMGQEVILRCVPISNHLYFYWYRQILGQKVEFLVSFYNNEISEKSEIFDDQFSVERPDGSNFTLKIRSTKLEDSAMYFCASSVLYTDTQYFGPGTRLTVL.

This clonotype has a handful of counts. The rearrangement uses TRBV5-4 and TRBJ2-1; possible D gene TRBD1, 6 bases. The length of the CDR3 is 15 residues. The V and J ends lost 9 bases and 0 bases respectively, with 16 bases between them. Germline V gives CDR1 SGHNT, CDR2 YYREEE (reference sequence). The CDR3 protein is CATTGQPSSYNEQFF. CDR3 nucleotide sequence: TGTGCCACAACCGGACAGCCGAGCTCCTACAATGAGCAGTTCTTC.

The sample holds a few counts of this clonotype. This chain connects TRBV19 to TRBJ2-2; perhaps TRBD1 as D (6 bases). The CDR3 totals 16 residues. Germline CDR1 reads LNHDA; CDR2 reads SQIVND (reference sequence). V was clipped by 1 base and J by 2 bases, with 11 bases between them. CDR3 DNA: TGTGCCAGTAGTATAGTAGGGACACTAAACACCGGGGAGCTGTTTTTT. Translated, it gives CASSIVGTLNTGELFF.

This clonotype was seen more than once but under ten times. This chain connects TRBV12-3 or TRBV12-4 to TRBJ1-1; TRBD1 might be the D (5 bases). This CDR3 contains 14 residues. Trimming cost V 5 bases and J 6 bases, with 16 bases left between them. CDR3 residues: CASSPGTFVAEAFF. The CDR3 DNA sequence: TGTGCCAGCAGTCCCGGGACGTTTGTAGCTGAAGCTTTCTTT.

This clonotype was counted ten times or more. This chain connects TRBV4-1 to TRBJ2-1; D is uncertain. V was trimmed by 4 bases and J by 9 bases, leaving 13 bases between them. Germline V gives CDR1 MGHRA, CDR2 YSYEKL. The CDR3 is made up of 13 amino acids. CDR3 in DNA: TGCGCCAGCAGCCTACCCCTTTTGCGTGAGCAGTTCTTC. This sequence encodes CASSLPLLREQFF.

CDR3 sequence (DNA): TGTGCCAGCAGCCAAGGACTAGCAGGTACGAATGAGCAGTTCTTC. Protein: CASSQGLAGTNEQFF. The chain combines TRBV5-6 with TRBJ2-1; 8 nucleotides align to TRBD2. Germline trimming cut 4 bases from V and 7 bases from J; bases unmatched to any gene: 10. CDR1 SGHDT and CDR2 YYEEEE come from the germline V gene. The CDR3 has 15 residues.

This clonotype was detected ten times or more. The rearrangement uses TRBV2 and TRBJ1-6; D is unclear. V lost 7 bases to trimming and J lost 7 bases, with 8 bases between them. This CDR3 has 12 amino acids. Per the germline V gene, CDR1 is SNHLY and CDR2 is FYNNEI. Written as DNA, the CDR3 is TGTGCCAGCAAAGTTACGAATTCACCCCTCCACTTT. It encodes CASKVTNSPLHF.

The rearrangement uses TRBV3-1 and TRBJ2-1; TRBD2 aligns across 13 bases. The germline V gene encodes CDR1 LGHDT and CDR2 YNNKEL (reference sequence). Trimming took 0 bases from V and 8 from J; bases not matched to a gene: 4. The CDR3 spans 16 residues. CDR3 region: CASSQDSGTSGDEQFF. In nucleotides, the CDR3 is TGTGCCAGCAGCCAAGATTCCGGGACTAGCGGGGATGAGCAGTTCTTC.

This clonotype was seen at least ten times. The V and J genes are TRBV20-1 and TRBJ2-7; 9 bases are shared with TRBD1. CDR3 size: 14 residues. The J segment lost 0 bases and the V segment lost 5 bases, leaving 5 bases of the junction unmatched. Germline V gene sequence: CDR1 DFQATT, CDR2 SNEGSKA (reference sequence). The CDR3 coding sequence is TGCAGTGCTTGGACAGGGGACACCTCCTACGAGCAGTACTTC. This codes for CSAWTGDTSYEQYF.